This T cell receptor (beta chain) was captured in a study of blood T cell repertoires in COVID-19. Study as a whole: Samples taken during acute and convalescent COVID-19 were collected in the United States, Italy and Spain.

Participants' reported clinical history set cohort assignment. Two negative PCRs, clearance, or symptom resolution were required of recovered Cohort 3 donors. Trimming took 3 bases from V and 7 from J, leaving 15 bases between them. Germline CDR1 and CDR2: GTSNPN and SVGIG (reference sequence). The CDR3 is made up of 13 amino acids. Methods used by the authors: Reference gene primer amplification in the assay estimated nucleated cell counts. The repertoire was sequenced with immunoSEQ multiplex PCR; TCRdb's copy has only in-frame clones and lacks some. D and trimming come from the DNA, and the V and J calls and clone size come from that table. The repertoire has about 320,000 clones, about 92% of them found once; the top ten carry roughly 2.6%.

The TCR sequence derives from a man aged 60 to 69 who had recovered from COVID-19. Material for sequencing was PBMCs or T cells enriched from blood (not recorded which). J is TRBJ2-5 and V is TRBV30; D gene ambiguous. The CDR3 sequence is CAWSPKPRGTQYF. As DNA, the CDR3 is TGTGCCTGGAGCCCGAAGCCTAGAGGGACCCAGTACTTC.